These 27 T cell receptor beta chains came from one sample sequenced in a study of blood T cells in healthy people across ages. Next came a second PCR, run for about 6 to 12 cycles, which used a sample-barcoded 5' primer along with a J-beta primer mix. In TCRdb, the 5' RACE reads were re-called with MiXCR into one record per CDR3 protein. The sample consists of approximately 670,000 distinct CDR3 sequences, approximately 40% of them appearing once. The source material was blood. These receptor sequences come from a man aged 80 or over in good health.

This clonotype was observed a single time. The rearrangement uses TRBV4-1 and TRBJ1-4; D uncertain. CDR1 and CDR2 from the germline V gene are MGHRA and YSYEKL. The V end was cut by 0 bases, the J end by 0 bases, with 17 bases between. The CDR3 is 19 amino acids. CDR3 region: CASSQEASLKDPTNEKLFF. CDR3 nucleotides: TGCGCCAGCAGCCAAGAAGCGTCACTCAAAGACCCAACTAATGAAAAACTGTTTTTT.

This clonotype was observed at least ten times. The J gene is TRBJ2-1, the V gene TRBV7-3; either TRBD1 or TRBD2 may supply D (5 bases each). This CDR3 region has 16 residues. Per the germline V gene, CDR1 is SGHTA and CDR2 is FQGTGA. The V gene lost 0 bases and the J gene lost 5 bases, with 14 bases spanning the gap. The DNA of the CDR3 is TGTGCCAGCAGCTTAACCCCGTGGGGGACCGACAATGAGCAGTTCTTC. This encodes CASSLTPWGTDNEQFF. Complete variable domain (other parts from reference TRBV7-3 and TRBJ2-1): GAGVSQTPSNKVTEKGKYVELRCDPISGHTALYWYRQSLGQGPEFLIYFQGTGAADDSGLPNDRFFAVRPEGSVSTLKIQRTERGDSAVYLCASSLTPWGTDNEQFFGPGTRLTVL.

The J gene is TRBJ2-1, the V gene TRBV7-9, with 7 bases aligning to TRBD2. In germline, CDR1 is SEHNR, CDR2 FQNEAQ (reference sequence). The ends lost 1 base at V and 5 bases at J; junction bases unmatched: 5. There are 15 residues in the CDR3. The CDR3 DNA reads as TGTGCCAGCAGCTTAGACGGGAGGACCAACAATGAGCAGTTCTTC. Its protein product is CASSLDGRTNNEQFF.

J is TRBJ1-2 and V is TRBV4-3; weak D call: TRBD1 (5 bases). The CDR3 has 14 residues. The germline V and J ends were trimmed by 3 bases and 7 bases, with 15 bases remaining between them. Germline V gives CDR1 LGHNA, CDR2 YSLEER. The CDR3 sequence: CASSQDKGILGYTF. CDR3 DNA: TGCGCCAGCAGCCAGGACAAGGGTATCCTTGGCTACACCTTC.

V and J are TRBV12-3 or TRBV12-4 and TRBJ1-2, with unresolved D. The CDR3 extends over 12 amino acids. Trimming took 8 bases from V and 9 from J, leaving 16 bases between them. The CDR3 DNA is TGTGCCAGCTATAGGGTGGGCGGTAGCTACACCTTC. It specifies CASYRVGGSYTF.

This clonotype has only a few counts. The chain carries TRBV20-1 and TRBJ2-7, with D possibly TRBD2 on 6 matching bases. The length of the CDR3 is 14 residues. Trimming took 3 bases from V and 0 from J, leaving 12 bases between them. From germline, CDR1 is DFQATT and CDR2 SNEGSKA (reference sequence). The CDR3: CSARFAGSSYEQYF. CDR3 in DNA: TGCAGTGCTAGGTTTGCGGGGAGCTCCTACGAGCAGTACTTC.

Only one count was recorded for this clonotype. The rearrangement uses TRBV7-9 and TRBJ2-5; 10 bases are shared with TRBD1. The germline V gene encodes CDR1 SEHNR and CDR2 FQNEAQ (reference sequence). The length of the CDR3 is 16 residues. Unmatched junction bases numbered 11, after V lost 5 bases and J lost 5 bases. CDR3 protein: CASSKLGTGVLETQYF. DNA for the CDR3: TGTGCCAGCAGCAAACTTGGGACAGGGGTTTTGGAGACCCAGTACTTC. Full variable domain (outside the CDR3, taken from reference TRBV7-9 and TRBJ2-5): DTGVSQNPRHKITKRGQNVTFRCDPISEHNRLYWYRQTLGQGPEFLTYFQNEAQLEKSRLLSDRFSAERPKGSFSTLEIQRTEQGDSAMYLCASSKLGTGVLETQYFGPGTRLLVL.

In this sample, this clonotype turned up a few times. The chain has TRBV6-1 and TRBJ1-1; TRBD1 matches at 9 bases. CDR1 is MNHNS, CDR2 SASEGT, per germline. The V and J ends lost 5 bases and 5 bases, in that order; junction bases with no gene match: 12. CDR3 length equals 16 residues. The CDR3 sequence: CASSPAQGQGGTEAFF. As DNA, the CDR3 is TGTGCCAGCAGTCCAGCCCAGGGACAGGGAGGAACTGAAGCTTTCTTT.

In its sample, this clonotype was seen a few times. The J gene is TRBJ1-1, the V gene TRBV14, with a weak D call TRBD1 (5 bases). Germline CDR1 SGHDN, CDR2 FVKESK. CDR3 length equals 16 residues. Deletions cut 6 bases from V and 5 bases from J, with 22 bases between. CDR3 loop: CASRKSGGQYGTEAFF. CDR3 sequence (DNA): TGTGCCAGCAGGAAGTCGGGAGGACAATACGGTACTGAAGCTTTCTTT.

The genes are TRBV14 and TRBJ2-5; the D is unclear. V was cut by 1 base and J by 13 bases, with 16 bases left in between. The germline V gene has CDR1 SGHDN and CDR2 FVKESK. CDR3 length: 13 amino acids. CDR3 loop: CASSQVVFQVMYF. The CDR3 DNA reads TGTGCCAGCAGCCAAGTTGTGTTCCAGGTCATGTACTTC.

This chain joins TRBV7-9 and TRBJ1-6, with a tentative D call TRBD1 (5 bases). Per the germline V gene, CDR1 is SEHNR and CDR2 is FQNEAQ (reference sequence). This CDR3 region has 16 residues. Trimming cost V 3 bases and J 6 bases, with 15 bases left between them. The CDR3 DNA reads as TGTGCCAGCAGCTTCTCCGGGGCAGTACTTAATTCACCCCTCCACTTT. Amino acid sequence: CASSFSGAVLNSPLHF.

This clonotype was seen more than once but under ten times. The V and J genes are TRBV4-3 and TRBJ2-1; D is perhaps TRBD1 (5 bases). The length of the CDR3 is 15 residues. The V and J ends lost 0 bases and 3 bases respectively, with 9 bases between them. Germline V gives CDR1 LGHNA, CDR2 YSLEER. For the CDR3, the DNA is TGCGCCAGCAGCCAAGAAGGGGTCGGCTACAATGAGCAGTTCTTC. It codes for CASSQEGVGYNEQFF.

This clonotype was detected ten times or more. This sequence joins TRBV29-1 and TRBJ2-1, with 12 bases fitting TRBD2. Germline V gene sequence: CDR1 SQVTM, CDR2 ANQGSEA. V trimming: 5 bases; J trimming: 8 bases; junction bases outside the gene matches: 7. The CDR3 contains 14 residues. CDR3 region: CSVTASGRVDEQFF. The CDR3 region has the DNA TGCAGCGTTACAGCTAGCGGGAGGGTCGATGAGCAGTTCTTC.

This clonotype was seen a few times. The chain employs TRBV20-1 and TRBJ2-4, with 8 bases matching TRBD1. TRBJ2-7 explains the end of the DNA better; the J call may be wrong. This CDR3 has 15 residues. Germline V gene lookup returns CDR1 DFQATT and CDR2 SNEGSKA (reference sequence). In DNA form, the CDR3 reads TGCAGTGCTAGAGAGCTTGGACAGGGTCGGTACGAGCAGTACTTC. Translated, it gives CSARELGQGRYEQYF.

CDR3 region: CASSSVAGGTYNEQFF. The DNA for the CDR3 is TGTGCCAGCAGCTCCGTAGCGGGAGGTACTTACAATGAGCAGTTCTTC. This chain connects TRBV11-1 to TRBJ2-1; TRBD2 matches 10 bases. The germline gives CDR1 SGHAT, CDR2 FQDESV (reference sequence). V lost 4 bases and J lost 4; bases outside the gene matches: 7. The CDR3 is made up of 16 amino acids.

The chain employs TRBV6-2 or TRBV6-3 and TRBJ2-3; 8 bases match TRBD1. Germline V gene data show CDR1 as MNHEY and CDR2 as SVGEGT. The CDR3 covers 14 residues. V lost 7 bases, J lost 1 base, and 4 bases stayed unmatched. CDR3 sequence: CASNRDRRTDTQYF. The CDR3 DNA is TGTGCCAGCAATAGGGACAGGCGCACAGATACGCAGTATTTT.

This clonotype was counted only a few times. The chain links TRBV3-1 to TRBJ1-1; D remains unclear. Trimming took 4 bases from V and 6 from J, leaving 12 bases between them. Germline V CDR1 and CDR2: LGHDT, YNNKEL (reference sequence). CDR3 length: 13 residues. In DNA form, the CDR3 reads TGTGCCAGCAGCCGAAGGGCAAGTCCTGAAGCTTTCTTT. Translated, it gives CASSRRASPEAFF.

This clonotype was seen a few times. This may be a read error: a much more frequent sequence differs by one nucleotide. V is TRBV2 and J is TRBJ2-5, with 11 bases identical to TRBD2. V dropped 8 bases and J dropped 11; count of bases not matched to a gene: 22. CDR1 SNHLY and CDR2 FYNNEI come from the germline V gene. The CDR3 is made up of 17 amino acids. In nucleotides, the CDR3 is TGTGCCAGCTCCCGCCGACTAGCGGGGCTGAGGTTAAATGAGCAGTACTTC. Its protein is CASSRRLAGLRLNEQYF.

This chain joins TRBV7-2 and TRBJ2-7; 15 bases agree with TRBD2. This CDR3 region has 15 residues. The ends lost 5 bases at V and 4 bases at J; junction bases unmatched: 3. Germline V gene sequence: CDR1 SGHTA, CDR2 FQGNSA. CDR3 bases: TGTGCCAGCAGCCGGACTAGCGGGAGGGCGTACGAGCAGTACTTC. It specifies CASSRTSGRAYEQYF.

The V gene is TRBV28, the J gene TRBJ2-5; 12 bases fit TRBD2. The CDR3 sequence is 17 residues long. Germline-derived CDR1 and CDR2 are MDHEN and SYDVKM. J lost 11 bases, V lost 5 bases, and 18 bases had no gene match. CDR3 DNA: TGTGCCAGCAGTATACTAGCGGGAGGAGAGCTGGTCAATGAGCAGTACTTC. Its protein product is CASSILAGGELVNEQYF.

The V and J genes are TRBV5-1 and TRBJ2-1; D possibly matches TRBD1 or TRBD2 (5 bases each). Germline V gene lookup returns CDR1 SGHRS and CDR2 YFSETQ. The CDR3 is 15 amino acids. Trimming took off 3 bases at V and 4 bases at J, with 14 bases between the two ends. DNA for the CDR3: TGCGCCAGCAGCTCCCGGGACCCGGGTTACAATGAGCAGTTCTTC. It specifies CASSSRDPGYNEQFF.

V is TRBV28 and J is TRBJ2-4, with D possibly being TRBD2 (6 bases). The J call may be in error: the DNA end matches TRBJ2-7 better. The germline CDR1 and CDR2 sequences are MDHEN and SYDVKM. The CDR3 is 13 amino acids. The CDR3 sequence is CASSLIQTSEQYF. The CDR3 region has the DNA TGTGCCAGCAGTTTAATCCAGACTAGCGAGCAGTACTTC.

This clonotype was seen only a few times. This chain connects TRBV30 to TRBJ1-6, with a weak D call TRBD1 (6 bases). Trimming removed 2 bases at V and 8 bases at J, with 10 bases between. This CDR3 has 13 amino acids. Germline V gene data show CDR1 as GTSNPN and CDR2 as SVGIG (reference sequence). CDR3 residues: CAWSPDRDSPLHF. The DNA of the CDR3 is TGTGCCTGGAGTCCGGACAGAGATTCACCCCTCCACTTT.

This clonotype was seen a single time. This sequence joins TRBV29-1 and TRBJ2-4; D unresolved. The J call is uncertain, as TRBJ2-7 better fits the DNA end. Germline V CDR1 and CDR2: SQVTM, ANQGSEA. The CDR3 loop spans 11 amino acids. This chain's CDR3 is CSVEVNHEQYF. The CDR3 nucleotides read TGCAGCGTTGAAGTGAATCACGAGCAGTACTTC.

This clonotype was detected only a few times. This chain joins TRBV7-3 and TRBJ2-5, with TRBD1 matching 7 bases. J gave up 4 bases and V 5 bases, and 4 bases lay outside the gene matches. The CDR3 sequence is 13 residues long. CDR1 SGHTA and CDR2 FQGTGA come from the germline V gene. The CDR3 coding sequence is TGTGCCAGCAGCCGCAACAGGGGAGAGACCCAGTACTTC. It encodes CASSRNRGETQYF.

The chain couples TRBV3-1 to TRBJ1-1, with a weak D call TRBD1 (5 bases). V was trimmed by 4 bases and J by 1 base, leaving 19 bases between them. Germline V gives CDR1 LGHDT, CDR2 YNNKEL (reference sequence). CDR3 length: 17 residues. The CDR3 reads CASSRIERGHRNTEAFF. The CDR3 coding sequence is TGTGCCAGCAGCCGGATTGAGAGGGGTCACAGGAACACTGAAGCTTTCTTT. The full variable domain, in which reference TRBV3-1 and TRBJ1-1 provide the parts outside the CDR3, is DTAVSQTPKYLVTQMGNDKSIKCEQNLGHDTMYWYKQDSKKFLKIMFSYNNKELIINETVPNRFSPKSPDKAHLNLHINSLELGDSAVYFCASSRIERGHRNTEAFFGQGTRLTVV.

The CDR3 is CASRSTGGGVTGELFF. The CDR3 bases are TGTGCCAGCAGATCGACAGGGGGCGGTGTCACCGGGGAGCTGTTTTTT. The gene calls are TRBV5-6 and TRBJ2-2; TRBD1 matches at 10 bases. This CDR3 spans 16 amino acids. Trimming cost V 5 bases and J 4 bases; bases outside gene matches: 8. Germline V lookup: CDR1 SGHDT, CDR2 YYEEEE. Using reference TRBV5-6 and TRBJ2-2 for the parts outside the CDR3, the full variable domain is DAGVTQSPTHLIKTRGQQVTLRCSPKSGHDTVSWYQQALGQGPQFIFQYYEEEERQRGNFPDRFSGHQFPNYSSELNVNALLLGDSALYLCASRSTGGGVTGELFFGEGSRLTVL.